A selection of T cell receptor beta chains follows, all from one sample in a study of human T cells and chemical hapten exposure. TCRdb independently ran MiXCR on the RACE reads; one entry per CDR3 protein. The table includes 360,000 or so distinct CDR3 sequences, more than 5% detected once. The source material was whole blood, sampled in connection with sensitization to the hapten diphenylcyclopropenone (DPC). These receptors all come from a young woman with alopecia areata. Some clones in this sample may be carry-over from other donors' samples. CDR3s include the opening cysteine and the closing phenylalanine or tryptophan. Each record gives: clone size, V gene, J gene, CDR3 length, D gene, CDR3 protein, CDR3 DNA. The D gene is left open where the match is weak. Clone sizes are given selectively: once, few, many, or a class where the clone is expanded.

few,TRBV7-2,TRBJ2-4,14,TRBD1,CASSSAGTGRGQYF,TGTGCCAGCAGCTCGGCCGGGACAGGGCGCGGCCAGTACTTC
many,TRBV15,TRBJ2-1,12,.,CATSAFKDEQFF,TGTGCCACCAGCGCTTTCAAGGATGAGCAGTTCTTC
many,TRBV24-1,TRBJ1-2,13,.,CATEGGASNGYTF,TGTGCCACCGAGGGGGGCGCGAGTAATGGCTACACCTTC
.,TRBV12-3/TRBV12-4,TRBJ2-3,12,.,CASSPRGHTQYF,TGTGCCAGCAGTCCCCGGGGTCATACGCAGTATTTT
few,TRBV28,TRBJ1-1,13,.,CASLLWGETEAFF,TGTGCCAGCCTGCTGTGGGGTGAAACTGAAGCTTTCTTT
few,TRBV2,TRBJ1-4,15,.,CASSEETGRYEKLFF,TGTGCCAGCAGTGAAGAAACAGGGCGATATGAAAAACTGTTTTTT
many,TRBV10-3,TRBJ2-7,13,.,CAISESRANEQYF,TGTGCCATCAGTGAGTCCAGGGCGAACGAGCAGTACTTC
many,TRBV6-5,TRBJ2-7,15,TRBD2,CASSYSTSGSYEQYF,TGTGCCAGCAGTTACTCGACTAGCGGTTCCTACGAGCAGTACTTC
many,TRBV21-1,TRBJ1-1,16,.,CASLKNRGTGASHVLF,TGTGCCAGCCTAAAAAACCGAGGGACAGGGGCCTCTCATGTTCTTTTT
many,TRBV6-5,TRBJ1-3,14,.,CASSSPGTGNTIYF,TGTGCCAGCTCCAGTCCCGGTACTGGAAACACCATATATTTT
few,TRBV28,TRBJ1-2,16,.,CASSSGWRGEDYGYTF,TGTGCCAGCAGTTCGGGTTGGAGGGGGGAAGACTATGGCTACACCTTC
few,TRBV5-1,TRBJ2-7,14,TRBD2,CASTLSGGVNEQYF,TGCGCCAGCACCTTGAGCGGGGGGGTCAACGAGCAGTACTTC
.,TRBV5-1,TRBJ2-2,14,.,CASRADWNTGELFF,TGCGCCAGCAGGGCAGATTGGAACACCGGGGAGCTGTTTTTT
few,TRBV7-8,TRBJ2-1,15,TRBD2,CASSLGGGAYNEQFF,TGTGCCAGCAGCTTAGGCGGGGGGGCCTACAATGAGCAGTTCTTC
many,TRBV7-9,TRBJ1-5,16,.,CASSPLAGARPQPQHF,TGTGCCAGCAGCCCTCTTGCCGGGGCTCGGCCTCAGCCCCAGCATTTT
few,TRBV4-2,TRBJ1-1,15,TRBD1,CASSQAGTGSAEAFF,TGTGCCAGCAGCCAAGCCGGGACAGGGAGCGCTGAAGCTTTCTTT
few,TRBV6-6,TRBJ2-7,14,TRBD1,CASSRWTGGGEQYF,TGTGCCAGCAGTCGGTGGACAGGGGGCGGCGAGCAGTACTTC
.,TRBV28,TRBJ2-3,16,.,CASSLSPAGITDTQYF,TGTGCCAGCAGTTTAAGCCCAGCGGGCATCACAGATACGCAGTATTTT
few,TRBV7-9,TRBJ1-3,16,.,CASSLGWEGSGNTIYF,TGTGCCAGCAGCTTAGGATGGGAAGGATCTGGAAACACCATATATTTT
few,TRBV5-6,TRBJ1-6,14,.,CASGYARGNSPLHF,TGTGCCAGCGGATACGCCAGAGGTAATTCACCCCTCCACTTT
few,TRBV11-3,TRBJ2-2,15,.,CASSSPTANTGELFF,TGTGCCAGCAGCTCACCGACTGCGAACACCGGGGAGCTGTTTTTT
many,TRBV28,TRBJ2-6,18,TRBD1,CASSLGRQGPSGANVLTF,TGTGCCAGCAGTTTGGGACGACAGGGGCCTTCTGGGGCCAACGTCCTGACTTTC
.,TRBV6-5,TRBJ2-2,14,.,CASSYDGNTGELFF,TGTGCCAGCAGTTACGACGGTAACACCGGGGAGCTGTTTTTT
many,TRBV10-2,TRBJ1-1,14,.,CASRETLMGTEAFF,TGCGCCAGCAGAGAGACCTTGATGGGCACTGAAGCTTTCTTT
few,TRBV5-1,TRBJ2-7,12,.,CASSPNAYEQYF,TGCGCCAGCAGCCCCAACGCCTACGAGCAGTACTTC
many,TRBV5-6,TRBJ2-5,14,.,CASSPDISGETQYF,TGTGCCAGCAGCCCGGACATTTCCGGGGAGACCCAGTACTTC
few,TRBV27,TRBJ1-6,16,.,CASSLSSESYNSPLHF,TGTGCCAGCAGTTTATCGTCCGAAAGTTATAATTCACCCCTCCACTTT
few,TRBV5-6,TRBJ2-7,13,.,CASSWTVTPEQYF,TGTGCCAGCAGCTGGACTGTCACCCCCGAGCAGTACTTC
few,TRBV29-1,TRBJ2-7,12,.,CSVPRGAGEQYF,TGCAGCGTTCCCCGAGGGGCGGGGGAGCAGTACTTC
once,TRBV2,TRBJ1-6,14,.,CASRITGNNSPLHF,TGTGCCAGCAGGATTACAGGGAACAATTCACCCCTCCACTTT
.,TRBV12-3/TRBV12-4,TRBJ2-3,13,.,CASSLLVLDTQYF,TGTGCCAGCAGTTTACTCGTGTTGGATACGCAGTATTTT
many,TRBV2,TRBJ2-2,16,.,CARYQSGTENTGELFF,TGTGCCAGATACCAGTCCGGGACTGAAAACACCGGGGAGCTGTTTTTT
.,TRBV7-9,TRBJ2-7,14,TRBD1,CASSSKSTGTEQYF,TGTGCCAGCAGCTCCAAATCGACAGGGACCGAGCAGTACTTC
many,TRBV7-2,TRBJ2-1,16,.,CASSLLGPTVYNEQFF,TGTGCCAGCAGCTTACTAGGCCCTACCGTTTACAATGAGCAGTTCTTC
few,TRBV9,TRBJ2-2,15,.,CASSVEQASGGELFF,TGTGCCAGCAGCGTAGAACAGGCAAGCGGCGGGGAGCTGTTTTTT
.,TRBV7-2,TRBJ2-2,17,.,CASSLEVTWGSTGELFF,TGTGCCAGCAGCTTAGAAGTAACGTGGGGGAGCACCGGGGAGCTGTTTTTT
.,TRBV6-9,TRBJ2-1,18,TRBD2,CASSYSSMERGAGNEQFF,TGTGCCAGCAGTTACAGCTCTATGGAGCGGGGGGCTGGCAATGAGCAGTTCTTC
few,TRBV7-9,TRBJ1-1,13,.,CASSFGSMAEAFF,TGTGCCAGCAGCTTCGGGTCGATGGCCGAAGCTTTCTTT
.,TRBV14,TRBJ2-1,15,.,CASSQLGGSDNEQFF,TGTGCCAGCAGCCAACTAGGGGGTTCCGACAATGAGCAGTTCTTC
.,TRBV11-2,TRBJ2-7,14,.,CASSLDNLLYEQYF,TGTGCCAGCAGCTTAGATAACCTTCTCTACGAGCAGTACTTC
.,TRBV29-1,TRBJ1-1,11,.,CSAGRGTEAFF,TGCAGCGCTGGAAGGGGCACTGAAGCTTTCTTT
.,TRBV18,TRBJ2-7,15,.,CASSPPSLGPYEQYF,TGTGCCAGCTCACCACCTTCACTGGGACCCTACGAGCAGTACTTC
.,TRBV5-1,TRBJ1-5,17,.,CASSFLPFGARKAPQHF,TGCGCCAGCAGCTTTCTGCCCTTCGGGGCCAGGAAGGCGCCCCAGCATTTT
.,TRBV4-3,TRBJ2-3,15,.,CASSQVQGGWDTQYF,TGCGCCAGCAGCCAAGTACAGGGCGGATGGGATACGCAGTATTTT
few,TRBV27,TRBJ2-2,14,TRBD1,CASSPGQGIGELFF,TGTGCCAGCAGTCCGGGACAGGGAATCGGGGAGCTGTTTTTT
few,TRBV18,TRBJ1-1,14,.,CASSPIEANTEAFF,TGTGCCAGCTCACCGATTGAAGCGAACACTGAAGCTTTCTTT
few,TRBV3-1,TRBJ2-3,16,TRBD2,CASSQDEGRVTDTQYF,TGTGCCAGCAGCCAAGATGAGGGGAGGGTGACAGATACGCAGTATTTT
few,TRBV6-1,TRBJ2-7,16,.,CASSEADRGGAYEQYF,TGTGCCAGCAGTGAAGCGGACCGGGGTGGGGCCTACGAGCAGTACTTC